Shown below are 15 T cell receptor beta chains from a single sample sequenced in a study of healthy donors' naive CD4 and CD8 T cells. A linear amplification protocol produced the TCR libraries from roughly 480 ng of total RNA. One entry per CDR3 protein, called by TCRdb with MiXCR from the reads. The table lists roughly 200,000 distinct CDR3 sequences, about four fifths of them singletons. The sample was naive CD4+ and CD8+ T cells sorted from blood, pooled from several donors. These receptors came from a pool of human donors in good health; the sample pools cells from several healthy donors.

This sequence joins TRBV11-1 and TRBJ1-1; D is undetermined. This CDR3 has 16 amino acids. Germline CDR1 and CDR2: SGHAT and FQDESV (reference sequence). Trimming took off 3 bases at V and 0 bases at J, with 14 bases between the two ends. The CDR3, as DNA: TGTGCCAGCAGCTTTGGGCTGACGGGTTTGAACACTGAAGCTTTCTTT. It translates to CASSFGLTGLNTEAFF.

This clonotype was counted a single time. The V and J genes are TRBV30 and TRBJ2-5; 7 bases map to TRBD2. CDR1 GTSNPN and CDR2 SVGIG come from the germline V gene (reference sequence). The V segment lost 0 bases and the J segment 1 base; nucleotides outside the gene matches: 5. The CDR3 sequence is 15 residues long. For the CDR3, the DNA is TGTGCCTGGAGTGTAGGGCTAGCGGTCCAAGAGACCCAGTACTTC. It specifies CAWSVGLAVQETQYF.

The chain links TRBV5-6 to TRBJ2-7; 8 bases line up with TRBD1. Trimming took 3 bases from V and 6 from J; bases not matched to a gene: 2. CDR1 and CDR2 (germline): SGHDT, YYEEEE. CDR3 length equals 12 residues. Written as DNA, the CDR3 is TGTGCCAGCAGCTCTACAGGGGGCGAGCAGTACTTC. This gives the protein CASSSTGGEQYF.

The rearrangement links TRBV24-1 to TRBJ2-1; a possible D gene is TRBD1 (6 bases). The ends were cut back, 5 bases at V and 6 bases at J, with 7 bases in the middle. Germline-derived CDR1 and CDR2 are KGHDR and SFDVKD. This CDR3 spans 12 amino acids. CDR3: CATSAGVNEQFF. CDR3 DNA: TGTGCCACCAGTGCAGGGGTCAATGAGCAGTTCTTC.

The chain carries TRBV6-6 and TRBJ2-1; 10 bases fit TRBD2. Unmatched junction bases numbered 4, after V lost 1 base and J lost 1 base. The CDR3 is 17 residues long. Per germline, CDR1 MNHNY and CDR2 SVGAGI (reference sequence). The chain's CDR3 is CASSYLTSGPSYNEQFF. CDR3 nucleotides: TGTGCCAGCAGTTACTTGACTAGCGGGCCATCCTACAATGAGCAGTTCTTC.

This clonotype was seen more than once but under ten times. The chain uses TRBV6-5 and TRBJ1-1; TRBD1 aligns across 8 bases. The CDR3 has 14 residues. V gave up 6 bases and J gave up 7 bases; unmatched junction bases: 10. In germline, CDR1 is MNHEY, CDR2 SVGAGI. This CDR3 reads CASRPRQGKGEAFF. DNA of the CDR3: TGTGCCAGCAGACCCCGACAGGGGAAGGGTGAAGCTTTCTTT.

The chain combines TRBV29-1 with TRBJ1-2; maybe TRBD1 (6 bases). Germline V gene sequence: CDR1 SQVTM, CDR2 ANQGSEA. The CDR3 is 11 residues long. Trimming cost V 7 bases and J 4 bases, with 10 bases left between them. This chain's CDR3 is CSGQGSYGYTF. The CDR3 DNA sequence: TGCAGCGGGCAGGGGTCCTATGGCTACACCTTC.

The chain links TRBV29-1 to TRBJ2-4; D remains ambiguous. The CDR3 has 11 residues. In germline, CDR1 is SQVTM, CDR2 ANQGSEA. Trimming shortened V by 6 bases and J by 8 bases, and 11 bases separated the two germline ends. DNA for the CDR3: TGCAGCGTCGCTAGGGCGGACATTCAGTACTTC. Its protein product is CSVARADIQYF.

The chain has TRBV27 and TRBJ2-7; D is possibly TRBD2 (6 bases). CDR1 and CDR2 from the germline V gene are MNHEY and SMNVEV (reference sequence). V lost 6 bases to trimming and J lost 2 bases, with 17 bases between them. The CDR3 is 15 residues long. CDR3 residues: CASSIGGTLAYEQYF. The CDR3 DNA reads TGTGCCAGCAGCATAGGTGGGACTTTAGCCTACGAGCAGTACTTC.

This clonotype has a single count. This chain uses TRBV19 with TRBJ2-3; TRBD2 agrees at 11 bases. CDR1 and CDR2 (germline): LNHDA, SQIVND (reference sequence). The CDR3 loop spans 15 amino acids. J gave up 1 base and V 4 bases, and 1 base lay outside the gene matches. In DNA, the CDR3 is TGTGCCAGTAGTAAACTAGCGGGAGGCACAGATACGCAGTATTTT. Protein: CASSKLAGGTDTQYF. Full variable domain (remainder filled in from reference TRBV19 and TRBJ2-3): DGGITQSPKYLFRKEGQNVTLSCEQNLNHDAMYWYRQDPGQGLRLIYYSQIVNDFQKGDIAEGYSVSREKKESFPLTVTSAQKNPTAFYLCASSKLAGGTDTQYFGPGTRLTVL.

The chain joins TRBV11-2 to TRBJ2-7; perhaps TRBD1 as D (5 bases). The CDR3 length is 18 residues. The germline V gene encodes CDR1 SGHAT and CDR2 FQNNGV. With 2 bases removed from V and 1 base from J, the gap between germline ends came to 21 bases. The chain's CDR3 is CASSLIFQDTYFSYEQYF. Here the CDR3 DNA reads TGTGCCAGCAGCTTAATTTTCCAGGACACCTACTTTTCCTACGAGCAGTACTTC.

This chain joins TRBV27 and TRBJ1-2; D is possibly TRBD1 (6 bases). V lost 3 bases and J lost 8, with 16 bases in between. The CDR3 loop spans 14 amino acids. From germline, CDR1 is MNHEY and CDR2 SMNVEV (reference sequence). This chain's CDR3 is CASSLSGTHRGYTF. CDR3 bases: TGTGCCAGCAGTTTGTCAGGGACACACCGGGGCTACACCTTC.

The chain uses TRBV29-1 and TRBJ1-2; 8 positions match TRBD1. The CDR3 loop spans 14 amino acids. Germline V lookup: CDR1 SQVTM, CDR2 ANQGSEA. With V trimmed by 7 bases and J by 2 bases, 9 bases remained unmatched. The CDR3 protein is CSASARDRNYGYTF. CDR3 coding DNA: TGCAGCGCTTCGGCCCGGGACAGGAACTATGGCTACACCTTC. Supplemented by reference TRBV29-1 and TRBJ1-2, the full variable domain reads SAVISQKPSRDICQRGTSLTIQCQVDSQVTMMFWYRQQPGQSLTLIATANQGSEATYESGFVIDKFPISRPNLTFSTLTVSNMSPEDSSIYLCSASARDRNYGYTFGSGTRLTVV.

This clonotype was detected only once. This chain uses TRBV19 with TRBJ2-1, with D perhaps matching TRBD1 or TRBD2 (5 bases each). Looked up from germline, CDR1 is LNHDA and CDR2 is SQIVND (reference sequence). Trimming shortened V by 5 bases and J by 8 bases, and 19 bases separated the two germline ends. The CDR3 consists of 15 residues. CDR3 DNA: TGTGCCAGTAGTTTTACCGGGGCTAGGAGTGATGAGCAGTTCTTC. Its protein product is CASSFTGARSDEQFF.

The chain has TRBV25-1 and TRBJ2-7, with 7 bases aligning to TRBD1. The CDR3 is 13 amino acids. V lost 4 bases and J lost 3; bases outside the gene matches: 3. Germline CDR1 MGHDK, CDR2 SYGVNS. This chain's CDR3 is CASSGRDSYEQYF. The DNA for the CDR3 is TGTGCCAGCAGTGGCCGGGACAGCTACGAGCAGTACTTC.